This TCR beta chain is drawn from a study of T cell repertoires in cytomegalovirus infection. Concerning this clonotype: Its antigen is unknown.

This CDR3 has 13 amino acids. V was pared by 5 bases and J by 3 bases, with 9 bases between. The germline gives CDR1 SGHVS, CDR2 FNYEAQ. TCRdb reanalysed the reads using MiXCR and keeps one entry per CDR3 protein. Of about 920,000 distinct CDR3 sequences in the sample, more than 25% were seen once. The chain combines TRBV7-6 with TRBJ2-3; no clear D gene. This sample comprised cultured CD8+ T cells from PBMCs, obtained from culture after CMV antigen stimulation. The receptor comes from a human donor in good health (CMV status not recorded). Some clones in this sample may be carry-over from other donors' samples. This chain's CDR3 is CASSPPETDTQYF. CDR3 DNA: TGTGCCAGCAGCCCGCCAGAAACAGATACGCAGTATTTT.